A single sample is the source of the 26 T cell receptor beta chains below, sequenced in a study of Ad26.COV2.S vaccination and SARS-CoV-2 variants. Only in-frame clones appear in the TCRdb table, and some are missing; sequencing was by immunoSEQ multiplex PCR. The table lists around 310,000 clones, roughly nine tenths of them singletons. The treatment: roughly 18 received Ad26.COV2.S at low or high dose, single or two shots; about 5 received placebo; per-sample allocation not given. Specimen acquisition occurred on day 63 following the initial vaccine or placebo injection. This sample comprised peripheral blood, obtained in a trial of Ad26.COV2.S vaccine versus placebo. These receptors all stem from a person aged 18-65 years who received the Ad26.COV2.S COVID-19 vaccine or a placebo.

This chain connects TRBV29-1 to TRBJ1-1; D remains ambiguous. V was shortened by 7 bases and J by 8 bases, with 14 bases between the two germline ends. CDR3 length equals 11 residues. Looked up from germline, CDR1 is SQVTM and CDR2 is ANQGSEA. DNA of the CDR3: TGCAGCGCCCTAATCGTAGGAGAAGCTTTCTTT. This sequence encodes CSALIVGEAFF. Drawing the rest from reference TRBV29-1 and TRBJ1-1, the complete variable domain is SAVISQKPSRDICQRGTSLTIQCQVDSQVTMMFWYRQQPGQSLTLIATANQGSEATYESGFVIDKFPISRPNLTFSTLTVSNMSPEDSSIYLCSALIVGEAFFGQGTRLTVV.

The V call is TRBV7-2, the J call TRBJ1-6, with D tentatively TRBD1 (5 bases). Germline CDR1 and CDR2: SGHTA and FQGNSA. V was shortened by 5 bases and J by 9 bases, with 11 bases between the two germline ends. This CDR3 has 13 residues. CDR3 bases: TGTGCCAGCAGCCCTAGGGACTTTTCACCCCTCCACTTT. It yields the protein CASSPRDFSPLHF. The full variable domain, completed using reference TRBV7-2 and TRBJ1-6, is GAGVSQSPSNKVTEKGKDVELRCDPISGHTALYWYRQSLGQGLEFLIYFQGNSAPDKSGLPSDRFSAERTGGSVSTLTIQRTQQEDSAVYLCASSPRDFSPLHFGNGTRLTVT.

V usage is TRBV7-2 and J usage is TRBJ1-2, with 10 bases lining up with TRBD1. Germline assignment: CDR1 SGHTA and CDR2 FQGNSA. The CDR3 runs to 13 residues. J was trimmed by 5 bases and V by 7 bases; bases with no gene match: 4. The CDR3 region is CASNPGQGYGYTF. The DNA for the CDR3 is TGTGCCAGCAACCCGGGACAGGGGTATGGCTACACCTTC.

The chain has TRBV30 and TRBJ2-7; TRBD2 matches 7 bases. Germline V gene sequence: CDR1 GTSNPN, CDR2 SVGIG (reference sequence). Unmatched junction bases numbered 9, after V lost 0 bases and J lost 7 bases. CDR3 length: 14 amino acids. This chain's CDR3 is CAWSVNSKAGEQYV. The CDR3 DNA follows: TGTGCCTGGAGTGTAAATTCAAAAGCGGGGGAGCAGTACGTC.

The chain is built from TRBV4-1 and TRBJ2-1; tentatively, D is TRBD1 (5 bases). Germline V gives CDR1 MGHRA, CDR2 YSYEKL. V was trimmed by 0 bases and J by 4 bases, leaving 16 bases between them. This CDR3 spans 17 amino acids. The CDR3 loop is CASSQEPRQGYYNEQFF. The CDR3 DNA sequence: TGCGCCAGCAGCCAAGAACCCCGGCAGGGTTATTACAATGAGCAGTTCTTC.

V usage is TRBV7-2 and J usage is TRBJ2-3; 10 bases match TRBD2. With 0 bases clipped from V and 4 bases from J, the junction kept 4 bases outside the gene matches. From germline, CDR1 is SGHTA and CDR2 FQGNSA. The CDR3 length is 16 residues. The CDR3 loop is CASSLALAGEADTQYF. Here the CDR3 DNA reads TGTGCCAGCAGCTTAGCTCTAGCGGGGGAGGCAGATACGCAGTATTTT.

The J gene is TRBJ1-1, the V gene TRBV13; D possibly corresponds to TRBD1 (6 bases). The V end lost 4 bases, the J end lost 1 base, and 22 bases lay between the germline ends. CDR1 PRHDT and CDR2 FYEKMQ come from the germline V gene (reference sequence). This CDR3 spans 18 amino acids. The CDR3 sequence is CASSSGDIGTLRNTEAFF. DNA of the CDR3: TGTGCCAGCAGCTCGGGGGACATCGGTACACTAAGGAACACTGAAGCTTTCTTT.

V and J are TRBV7-5 and TRBJ2-7; the DNA was not used to check the table's D call, TRBD2. TRBV7-5 is termed a pseudogene. This CDR3 region has 17 residues. The CDR3: CATLSLAGALENYEQYF. The CDR3 DNA sequence: TGTGCCACATTATCCCTAGCGGGGGCCCTAGAGAATTACGAGCAGTACTTC.

This clone was counted a single time. The chain is built from TRBV7-8 and TRBJ1-2; no clear D. This CDR3 is 13 amino acids long. Germline loops: CDR1 SGHVS, CDR2 FQNEAQ. V lost 1 base and J 4 bases, leaving 7 bases between the germline ends. CDR3 coding DNA: TGTGCCAGCAGCTTAGGGGGATCCTATGGCTACACCTTC. This gives the protein CASSLGGSYGYTF.

This clone was observed a single time. CDR3 nucleotides: TGTGCCAGCAGTTACTCTCGGCAGGGAGGAATAACTTTCTTT. Translation: CASSYSRQGGITFF. The J gene is TRBJ1-1, the V gene TRBV6-5, with D perhaps TRBD1 (5 bases). The V end was cut by 0 bases, the J end by 12 bases, with 17 bases between. Germline CDR1 and CDR2: MNHEY and SVGAGI. This CDR3 contains 14 residues.

The chain is built from TRBV10-3 and TRBJ2-3, with 8 bases aligning to TRBD1. This CDR3 contains 14 residues. Germline values: CDR1 ENHRY, CDR2 SYGVKD. V shed 5 bases, J shed 4 bases, and the junction held 5 bases outside the gene matches. The DNA for the CDR3 is TGTGCCATCAGTTCAGGGGGCGGTGCAGATACGCAGTATTTT. It is translated as CAISSGGGADTQYF.

The chain combines TRBV5-1 with TRBJ1-1, with D possibly matching TRBD1 (5 bases). CDR1 and CDR2 (germline): SGHRS, YFSETQ. The V gene lost 4 bases and the J gene lost 10 bases, with 20 bases spanning the gap. CDR3 size: 14 residues. CDR3 sequence: CASSDIGGTTGAFF. The CDR3 DNA reads TGCGCCAGCAGCGACATCGGGGGGACGACGGGAGCTTTCTTT. Based on the CDR3 plus reference TRBV5-1 and TRBJ1-1, the full variable domain is KAGVTQTPRYLIKTRGQQVTLSCSPISGHRSVSWYQQTPGQGLQFLFEYFSETQRNKGNFPGRFSGRQFSNSRSEMNVSTLELGDSALYLCASSDIGGTTGAFFGQGTRLTVV.

CDR3: CAISERPGSGETQYF. Written as DNA, the CDR3 is TGTGCCATCAGTGAGAGGCCAGGATCAGGGGAGACCCAGTACTTC. The chain combines TRBV10-3 with TRBJ2-5, with D perhaps matching TRBD1 (5 bases). Germline CDR1 is ENHRY and CDR2 is SYGVKD. The CDR3 extends over 15 amino acids. Trimming left V 2 bases short and J 5 bases short, with 15 bases between.

V and J are TRBV13 and TRBJ1-5, with D uncertain. The CDR3 spans 13 residues. Germline CDR1 reads PRHDT; CDR2 reads FYEKMQ (reference sequence). The germline V and J ends were trimmed by 0 bases and 8 bases, with 8 bases remaining between them. This chain's CDR3 is CASSLGHGKPQHF. As DNA, the CDR3 is TGTGCCAGCAGCTTAGGCCATGGCAAGCCCCAGCATTTT.

V gene TRBV11-2 combines with J gene TRBJ1-1, with 7 nucleotides matching TRBD1. This CDR3 comprises 15 residues. Germline V lookup: CDR1 SGHAT, CDR2 FQNNGV. Losses at the gene ends were 5 bases for V and 3 bases for J; bases not matched to a gene: 9. In DNA, the CDR3 is TGTGCCAGCAGCATAACAGGGGTTCGGGACACTGAAGCTTTCTTT. Translated: CASSITGVRDTEAFF.

The chain combines TRBV7-8 with TRBJ2-5, with 8 bases identical to TRBD2. V was pared by 5 bases and J by 4 bases, with 9 bases of the junction left unmatched. Germline CDR1 and CDR2: SGHVS and FQNEAQ. This CDR3 has 15 residues. For the CDR3, the DNA is TGTGCCAGCAGCCCGGGACTAGGGGGGCGAGAGACCCAGTACTTC. Amino acids: CASSPGLGGRETQYF.

The chain combines TRBV7-9 with TRBJ1-6; D perhaps matches TRBD1 (5 bases). The germline V gene encodes CDR1 SEHNR and CDR2 FQNEAQ (reference sequence). The CDR3 sequence is 15 residues long. Deletions cut 0 bases from V and 6 bases from J, with 9 bases between. The CDR3 loop reads CASSLASGSNSPLHF. The CDR3 DNA reads TGTGCCAGCAGCTTAGCATCAGGGAGTAATTCACCCCTCCACTTT. The complete variable domain, with remaining parts taken from reference TRBV7-9 and TRBJ1-6, reads DTGVSQNPRHKITKRGQNVTFRCDPISEHNRLYWYRQTLGQGPEFLTYFQNEAQLEKSRLLSDRFSAERPKGSFSTLEIQRTEQGDSAMYLCASSLASGSNSPLHFGNGTRLTVT.

The V gene is TRBV11-2, the J gene TRBJ2-4; D is undetermined. There are 12 residues in the CDR3. Trimming removed 5 bases at V and 10 bases at J, with 12 bases between. Germline CDR1 is SGHAT and CDR2 is FQNNGV. CDR3 loop: CASSLGPTIQYF. The CDR3 DNA is TGTGCCAGCAGCCTCGGACCGACGATTCAGTACTTC.

J is TRBJ1-2 and V is TRBV13, with D tentatively TRBD1 (6 bases). The CDR3 loop spans 15 amino acids. The V end was cut by 2 bases, the J end by 6 bases, with 16 bases between. Germline CDR1 reads PRHDT; CDR2 reads FYEKMQ (reference sequence). The CDR3 sequence: CASSLLQGPRNGYTF. DNA of the CDR3: TGTGCCAGCAGCTTATTGCAGGGGCCAAGGAATGGCTACACCTTC.

This clone has only one observation. The rearrangement links TRBV4-3 to TRBJ2-7, with D possibly being TRBD2 (5 bases). Trimming cost V 0 bases and J 0 bases, with 9 bases left between them. Germline V lookup: CDR1 LGHNA, CDR2 YSLEER. This CDR3 has 15 amino acids. The CDR3 nucleotides are TGCGCCAGCAGCCAAGATACGGGGTACTCCTACGAGCAGTACTTC. Translation gives CASSQDTGYSYEQYF.

The gene calls are TRBV3-1 (or the pseudogene TRBV3-2) and TRBJ1-4; D call uncertain. V dropped 4 bases and J dropped 5 bases, with 5 bases sitting between them. Germline lookup yields CDR1 LGHDT and CDR2 YNNKEL (reference sequence). The CDR3 contains 12 residues. CDR3 residues: CASSPENEKLFF. DNA for the CDR3: TGTGCCAGCAGCCCAGAAAATGAAAAACTGTTTTTT.

Notes on this clone: Distinct nucleotide sequences in the sample also encode this CDR3. The chain joins TRBV2 to TRBJ1-5; no clear D. Trimming took off 4 bases at V and 0 bases at J, with 4 bases between the two ends. Germline V gives CDR1 SNHLY, CDR2 FYNNEI. This CDR3 contains 13 residues. CDR3 loop: CASSGGSNQPQHF. DNA for the CDR3: TGTGCCAGCAGTGGGGGTAGCAATCAGCCCCAGCATTTT.

This sequence joins TRBV27 and TRBJ2-7, with 7 bases aligning to TRBD2. The CDR3 loop spans 13 amino acids. CDR1 is MNHEY and CDR2 is SMNVEV in the germline V gene (reference sequence). After removal of 5 bases from V and 2 bases from J, the junction contained 3 bases not matched to a gene. The CDR3 here is CASSAGLAYEQYV. The DNA for the CDR3 is TGTGCCAGCAGTGCCGGACTAGCCTACGAGCAGTACGTC.

The CDR3 sequence is CASNALSHQPQHF. CDR3 DNA sequence: TGTGCCAGCAATGCCTTGTCCCATCAGCCCCAGCATTTT. This sequence joins TRBV6-5 and TRBJ1-5; D not certain. Germline loops: CDR1 MNHEY, CDR2 SVGAGI. Between the trimmed V and J ends, which lost 7 bases and 5 bases, there was a span of 12 bases. This CDR3 comprises 13 residues.

The sample holds one count of this clone. This rearrangement joins TRBV12-5 to TRBJ1-1; D remains unclear. The CDR3 loop spans 13 amino acids. Trimming stripped 1 base from V and 3 bases from J, with 6 bases between. Germline values: CDR1 LGHNT, CDR2 FRNRAP. The CDR3 coding sequence is TGTGCTAGTGGTTTGGCCAAGGACACTGAAGCTTTCTTT. Translation: CASGLAKDTEAFF.

Worth noting for this clone: Germline is not matched at one junction end, which may reflect a read error. The chain joins TRBV28 to TRBJ1-6; D possibly corresponds to TRBD1 (5 bases). There are 12 residues in the CDR3. Germline V gene sequence: CDR1 MDHEN, CDR2 SYDVKM. DNA for the CDR3: TGTGCCAGCAGGCGAGGCGACACAGGAGGTGACTTT. Encoded protein: CASRRGDTGGDF.